This entry describes one T cell receptor beta chain. The clone's antigen remains unknown. Base qualities are not provided; no much larger clone lies one nucleotide away. This entry belongs to a study of blood T cell repertoires in COVID-19 (dated by TCRdb to the early 2020s). Background on the whole study: Samples covering the acute and convalescent phases of COVID-19 were provided by collaborators in the United States, Italy and Spain. The material from the prospective study consisted of cDNA or gDNA derived from T cells, B-cell-depleted T cells, or PBMCs. The dataset comprised deeply sampled blood TCRbeta repertoires from subjects exposed to, actively infected with, or recovered from COVID-19. The repertoires were released in a freely available public database meant as a resource for research on the immune response to SARS-CoV-2. The samples were drawn from the first 160 participants of the ongoing ImmuneRACE study and from 1,254 subjects provided by 6 global collaborators. Sample metadata almost always included a de-identified subject ID, COVID-19 status, age in years and sex. Where available, HLA class I and class II types were taken from metadata supplied by the sample provider and were not determined by assay-based typing.

Whole blood was collected in K2EDTA tubes by collaborating institutions according to the institutions' own protocols. Collaborator samples were shipped for TCRbeta analysis as frozen whole blood, isolated PBMCs, or DNA extracted from either sample type. The immunoSEQ Assay, a bias-controlled multiplex PCR, was used to amplify TCRbeta CDR3 regions from genomic DNA. As for the original processing: Within the assay, amplification of reference gene primers was used to estimate how many nucleated cells each sample contained. Sequence reads were collapsed and filtered to measure the absolute abundance of every unique TCRbeta CDR3 rearrangement. For each sample, productive Simpson clonality was calculated as the square root of Simpson's diversity index across productive rearrangements. In its TCRdb copy, this immuneACCESS table keeps in-frame sequences only and misses some clones. Where compared with another copy, unresolved V genes explain less than half of these, and the others have no known cause. The V and J calls and the clone size are those of that table, but D and trimming were determined from the DNA. Across this sample there are over 100,000 clones, with roughly 84% seen only once. 20% to 30% of the sample comes from the top ten.

Study-wide conclusions, independent of this receptor: The amount of clinical and demographic metadata varied by source and participant and was provided uncurated.

V trim: 3 bases; J trim: 5 bases; unmatched bases: 6. The CDR3 covers 16 residues, taking in both the cysteine and the phenylalanine. The sequence is cut down to CDR3 DNA, 48 bases in frame from base 1. CDR1 and CDR2, looked up from the germline V gene, are LGHNA and YNFKEQ. Sequenced: peripheral blood. This chain is built from TRBV4-2 and TRBJ2-1, with 11 junctional bases fitting TRBD2. The receptor was isolated from a man in his sixties with acute or convalescent COVID-19. The CDR3 here reads CASSQVAGGRDNEQFF. The nucleotides are TGTGCCAGCAGCCAGGTAGCGGGAGGGAGGGACAATGAGCAGTTCTTC.